This T cell receptor beta chain was observed in a study of control samples from healthy donors and cancer patients. This table comes from immunoSEQ multiplex PCR, and its TCRdb copy is limited to in-frame clones, with some not included. The repertoire includes about 54,000 clones, almost 96% of them detected once, and 1.5% to 2% sits in the top ten. Per the germline V gene, CDR1 is GTSNPN and CDR2 is SVGIG (reference sequence). The CDR3 totals 14 residues. The V end was cut by 1 base, the J end by 8 bases, with 14 bases between. This TCR was recovered from a woman aged 25-40 years in good health. The sequenced sample consisted of blood. This sequence joins TRBV30 and TRBJ1-4; unclear D gene. The CDR3 loop is CAWSGSGSGEKLFF. The DNA for the CDR3 is TGTGCCTGGAGTGGGTCGGGAAGTGGAGAAAAACTGTTTTTT.